This TCR beta chain was profiled in a study of OX40 agonist ivuxolimab in advanced cancers. Study-wide results and limits: Expansion of clones was among the lowest in partial responders at 0.1-3.0 mg/kg. With doses of 0.1 to 3.0 mg/kg, CD4+ and CD8+ blood T cells had undergone clonal expansion by week 6.

Drawing of blood for sampling happened at baseline, at cycle 4 day 1, and at cycle 7 day 1. Assay used: immunoSEQ multiplex PCR; TCRdb lists only in-frame clones, some missing. The sample records about 28,000 clones, roughly 85% being singletons. In the case of this clone: The antigen remains undetermined.

The receptor was isolated from an adult with an advanced solid tumor such as melanoma, head and neck, liver or kidney cancer. The sample was CD4+ or CD8+ T cells sorted from blood, taken in a trial of the OX40 agonist ivuxolimab.

The CDR3 region is CASSVDEIFSGELFF. CDR3 bases: TGTGCCAGCAGCGTAGACGAAATCTTCTCCGGGGAGCTGTTTTTT. The V call is TRBV9, the J call TRBJ2-2; D is unresolved. This CDR3 has 15 amino acids. V lost 0 bases and J lost 6, with 12 bases in between. Germline V gene data show CDR1 as SGDLS and CDR2 as YYNGEE.